This T cell receptor (beta chain) originates from a study of cytomegalovirus exposure and HLA in healthy donors. The CDR3 totals 14 residues. V lost 3 bases to trimming and J lost 4 bases, with 12 bases between them. Germline CDR1 SGHAT, CDR2 FQNNGV. Healthy bone marrow donors made up the donors. PCR primers comprised 60 Vbeta and 13 Jbeta primers. Clones were read by immunoSEQ multiplex PCR, and TCRdb kept only the in-frame ones, dropping some. The sample holds about 140,000 clones; 60% to 80% are singletons and the top ten take 1.5% to 2%. The sample consisted of PBMCs. J is TRBJ1-1 and V is TRBV11-2; no firm D call. The clonotype comes from a young woman in good health and CMV-seronegative. CDR3 protein: CASSFGPLSTEAFF. The CDR3 DNA sequence: TGTGCCAGCAGCTTTGGGCCTCTGAGCACTGAAGCTTTCTTT.